Following are 13 T cell receptor beta chains from one sample sequenced in a study of radiotherapy plus CTLA-4 blockade in lung cancer. Sequenced by immunoSEQ multiplex PCR; TCRdb stores in-frame clones only, minus some. The table includes 65,000 to 85,000 clones, 70% to 80% detected once. This specimen consisted of peripheral blood, obtained from a patient treated with radiotherapy plus ipilimumab. These TCRs come from a human donor with non-small cell lung cancer whose response to radiotherapy plus ipilimumab could not be evaluated.

The chain recombines TRBV5-1 with TRBJ2-1; D is perhaps TRBD2 (5 bases). Germline V gene sequence: CDR1 SGHRS, CDR2 YFSETQ. This CDR3 has 13 amino acids. Deletions cut 4 bases from V and 7 bases from J, with 12 bases between. Here the CDR3 reads CASSLGNSNEQFF. CDR3 coding DNA: TGCGCCAGCAGCCTCGGGAACTCTAATGAGCAGTTCTTC.

The chain recombines TRBV27 with TRBJ1-1; D not resolved. This CDR3 is built from 15 residues. The germline V gene encodes CDR1 MNHEY and CDR2 SMNVEV (reference sequence). The V end lost 0 bases, the J end lost 1 base, and 9 bases lay between the germline ends. The CDR3 nucleotides are TGTGCCAGCAGTTTATCGAGGAGGACGAACACTGAAGCTTTCTTT. It encodes CASSLSRRTNTEAFF.

This clone showed up just once. This chain links TRBV6-5 with TRBJ1-2; 12 bases map to TRBD1. V shed 4 bases and J 8 bases; nucleotides not matched to a gene: 8. The CDR3 has 15 amino acids. Germline V lookup: CDR1 MNHEY, CDR2 SVGAGI. CDR3 coding DNA: TGTGCCAGCAGTTCTCCGGGACAGGGGGCGCGGGGCTACACCTTC. It translates to CASSSPGQGARGYTF.

A single count supports this clone. The chain is built from TRBV5-6 and TRBJ2-3; 10 positions agree with TRBD1. This CDR3 region has 15 residues. Germline V gene lookup returns CDR1 SGHDT and CDR2 YYEEEE. With V trimmed by 2 bases and J by 3 bases, 3 bases remained unmatched. In nucleotides, the CDR3 is TGTGCCAGCAGCTTATGGGACAGGGGAACAGATACGCAGTATTTT. Encoded protein: CASSLWDRGTDTQYF. Complete variable domain (other parts from reference TRBV5-6 and TRBJ2-3): DAGVTQSPTHLIKTRGQQVTLRCSPKSGHDTVSWYQQALGQGPQFIFQYYEEEERQRGNFPDRFSGHQFPNYSSELNVNALLLGDSALYLCASSLWDRGTDTQYFGPGTRLTVL.

The chain joins TRBV7-2 to TRBJ2-3; no clear D gene. V was trimmed by 1 base and J by 4 bases, leaving 3 bases between them. CDR1 and CDR2 (germline): SGHTA, FQGNSA. This CDR3 has 12 amino acids. CDR3 sequence reads: CASSLVADTQYF. The CDR3 bases are TGTGCCAGCAGCTTAGTCGCAGATACGCAGTATTTT.

The J gene is TRBJ1-1, the V gene TRBV29-1; TRBD1 agrees at 7 bases. The V segment lost 6 bases and the J segment 0 bases; nucleotides outside the gene matches: 7. The CDR3 has 14 amino acids. CDR1 is SQVTM, CDR2 ANQGSEA, per germline. CDR3 in DNA: TGCAGCGTAGAACAGGGGCGGATGAACACTGAAGCTTTCTTT. Translating it yields CSVEQGRMNTEAFF.

The genes are TRBV11-2 and TRBJ1-2, with 9 bases fitting TRBD1. Per germline, CDR1 SGHAT and CDR2 FQNNGV. The CDR3 runs 14 residues. Trimming took 5 bases from V and 3 from J; bases not matched to a gene: 4. The chain's CDR3 is CASSTGTGYYGYTF. CDR3 DNA sequence: TGTGCCAGCAGCACCGGGACAGGGTACTATGGCTACACCTTC.

The chain combines TRBV9 with TRBJ2-7; perhaps TRBD1 as D (5 bases). This CDR3 has 14 residues. The germline gives CDR1 SGDLS, CDR2 YYNGEE. V gave up 0 bases and J gave up 5 bases, with 12 bases separating them. In DNA, the CDR3 is TGTGCCAGCAGCGTAGAGCTGGACATCCACGAGCAGTACTTC. As protein: CASSVELDIHEQYF.

This chain links TRBV5-1 with TRBJ1-5, with no clear D. The CDR3 totals 13 residues. Germline V CDR1 and CDR2: SGHRS, YFSETQ. V shed 4 bases and J shed 0 bases, with 5 bases lying between them. The CDR3 DNA follows: TGCGCCAGCAGCGGAGATAGCAATCAGCCCCAGCATTTT. Its translation is CASSGDSNQPQHF.

The count of this clone is one. The rearrangement links TRBV9 to TRBJ1-1; 7 positions agree with TRBD1. Unmatched junction bases numbered 9, after V lost 3 bases and J lost 4 bases. This CDR3 has 15 amino acids. The germline CDR1 and CDR2 sequences are SGDLS and YYNGEE. The CDR3 loop reads CASSARPDRVTEAFF. CDR3 nucleotides: TGTGCCAGCAGCGCCCGACCCGACAGGGTCACTGAAGCTTTCTTT.

In this sample, this clone turned up a few times. Other DNA sequences within the sample encode an identical CDR3. The chain combines TRBV6-5 with TRBJ1-2; 8 nucleotides agree with TRBD1. The CDR3 runs to 14 residues. J gave up 5 bases and V 0 bases, and 2 bases lay outside the gene matches. The germline CDR1 and CDR2 sequences are MNHEY and SVGAGI. The chain's CDR3 is CASSYSTGGYGYTF. DNA of the CDR3: TGTGCCAGCAGTTACTCAACAGGGGGTTATGGCTACACCTTC.

V usage is TRBV18 and J usage is TRBJ1-2; no reliable D call. Germline values: CDR1 KGHSH, CDR2 LQKENI. V lost 3 bases and J lost 2, with 10 bases in between. The CDR3 extends over 14 amino acids. The CDR3 DNA reads as TGTGCCAGCTCACCTGAACAGACCAACTATGGCTACACCTTC. Translating gives CASSPEQTNYGYTF.

This rearrangement joins TRBV6-5 to TRBJ2-5; 9 bases fit TRBD1. The junction had 7 bases not matched to a gene; V was cut back by 4 bases and J by 4 bases. The CDR3 is 15 residues long. Germline lookup yields CDR1 MNHEY and CDR2 SVGAGI. CDR3 amino acids: CASSFPGQGRETQYF. Written as DNA, the CDR3 is TGTGCCAGCAGTTTCCCAGGACAGGGGCGAGAGACCCAGTACTTC.